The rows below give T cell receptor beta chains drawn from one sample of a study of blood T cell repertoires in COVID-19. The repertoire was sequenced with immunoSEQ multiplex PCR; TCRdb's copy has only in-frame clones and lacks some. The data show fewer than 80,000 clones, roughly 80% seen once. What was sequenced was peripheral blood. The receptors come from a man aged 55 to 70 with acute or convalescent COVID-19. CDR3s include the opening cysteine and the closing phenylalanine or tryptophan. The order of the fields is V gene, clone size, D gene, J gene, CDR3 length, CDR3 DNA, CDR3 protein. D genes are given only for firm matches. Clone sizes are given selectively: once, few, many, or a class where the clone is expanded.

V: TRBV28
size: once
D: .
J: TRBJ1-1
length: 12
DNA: TGTGCCAGCAGGGGGGGAGAGACTGAAGCTTTCTTT
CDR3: CASRGGETEAFF

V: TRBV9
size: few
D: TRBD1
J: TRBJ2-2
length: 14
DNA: TGTGCCAGCAGCGACAGGGGAAAAACCGGGGAGCTGTTTTTT
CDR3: CASSDRGKTGELFF

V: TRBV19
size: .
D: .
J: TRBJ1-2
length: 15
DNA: TGTGTGGCCCAGGGTTCCGAGCACTTAATACCTGGCTACACCTTC
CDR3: CVAQGSEHLIPGYTF

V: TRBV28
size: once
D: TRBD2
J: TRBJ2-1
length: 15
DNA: TGTGCCAGCAGTTCGAGGACTAGCGGGGGCAATGAGCAGTTCTTC
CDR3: CASSSRTSGGNEQFF

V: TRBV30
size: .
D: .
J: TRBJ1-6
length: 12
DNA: TGTGCCTGGAGTACGGGGGACCCACCCCTCCACTTT
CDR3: CAWSTGDPPLHF

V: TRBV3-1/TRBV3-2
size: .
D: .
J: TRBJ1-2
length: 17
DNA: TGTGCCAGCAGCCATGGAACTAGTAGAGATAGTAACTATGGCTACACCTTC
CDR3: CASSHGTSRDSNYGYTF

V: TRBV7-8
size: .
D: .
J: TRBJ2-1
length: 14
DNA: TGTGCCAGCAGCGTCGGGACGGGGGAGGATGAGCAGTTCTTC
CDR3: CASSVGTGEDEQFF

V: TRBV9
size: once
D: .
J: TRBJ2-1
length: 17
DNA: TGTGCCAGCAGCGCCTCGGGGGGCCCCGGATCGTACAATGAGCAGTTCTTC
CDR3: CASSASGGPGSYNEQFF

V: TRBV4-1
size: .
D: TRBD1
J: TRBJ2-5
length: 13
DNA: TGCGCCAGCAGCCGGGGGACAGTAGAGACCCAGTACTTC
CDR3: CASSRGTVETQYF

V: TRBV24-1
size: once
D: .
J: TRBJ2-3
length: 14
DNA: TGTGCCACCAGTGATTTGCGGGGTACAGATACGCAGTATTTT
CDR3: CATSDLRGTDTQYF

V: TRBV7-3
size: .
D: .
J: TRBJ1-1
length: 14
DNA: TGTGCCAGCAGCTCGGCAGGGGTGGCGAGAGAAGCTTTCTTT
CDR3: CASSSAGVAREAFF

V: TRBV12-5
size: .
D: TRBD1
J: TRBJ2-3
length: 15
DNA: TGTGCTAGTGGTAGCGGACAGGGGATCGCAGATACGCAGTATTTT
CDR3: CASGSGQGIADTQYF

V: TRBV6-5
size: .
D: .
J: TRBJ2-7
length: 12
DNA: TGTGCCAGCAGTACAACAGGCTACGAGCAGTACTTC
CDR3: CASSTTGYEQYF

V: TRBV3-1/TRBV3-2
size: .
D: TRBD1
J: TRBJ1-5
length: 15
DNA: TGTGCCAGCAGCCAAGGGCAGGGGGGTTTACAGCCCCAGCATTTT
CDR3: CASSQGQGGLQPQHF

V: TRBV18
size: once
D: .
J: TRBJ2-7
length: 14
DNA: TGTGCCAGCTCAATAAACTTGAGGTTGGACGAGCAGTACTTC
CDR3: CASSINLRLDEQYF

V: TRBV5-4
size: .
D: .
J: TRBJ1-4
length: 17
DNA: TGTGCCAGCAGCGGGGGGGGAGACAGACCAGCTAATGAAAAACTGTTTTTT
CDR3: CASSGGGDRPANEKLFF

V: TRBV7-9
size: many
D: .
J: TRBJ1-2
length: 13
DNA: TGTGCCAGCAGCTTAGGTCATAACTATGGCTACACCTTC
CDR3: CASSLGHNYGYTF

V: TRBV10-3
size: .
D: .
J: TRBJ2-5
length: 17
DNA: TGTGCCATCAGTGAGTCTAATGCGGGCCTACTCCAAGAGACCCAGTACTTC
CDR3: CAISESNAGLLQETQYF

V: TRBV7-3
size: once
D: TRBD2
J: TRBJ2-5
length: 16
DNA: TGTGCCAGCAGCTTAACTAGCGGGGGGAATTTAGAGACCCAGTACTTC
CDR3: CASSLTSGGNLETQYF

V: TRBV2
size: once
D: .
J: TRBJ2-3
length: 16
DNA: TGTGCCAGCCACCGCCAAAACTCGTTGAGCACAGATACGCAGTATTTT
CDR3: CASHRQNSLSTDTQYF

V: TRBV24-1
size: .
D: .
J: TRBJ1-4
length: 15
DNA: TGTGCCACCAGTGACAGGGGTGAAGGGCCTGAAAAACTGTTTTTT
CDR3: CATSDRGEGPEKLFF

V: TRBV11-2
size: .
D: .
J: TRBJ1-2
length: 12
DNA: TGTGCCAGCAGCCTATCAGGAGGGGGCTACACCTTC
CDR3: CASSLSGGGYTF

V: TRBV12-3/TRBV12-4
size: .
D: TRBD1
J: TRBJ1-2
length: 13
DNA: TGTGCCAGCAGCAGGGACAGGGGGCTCGGCTACACCTTC
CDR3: CASSRDRGLGYTF

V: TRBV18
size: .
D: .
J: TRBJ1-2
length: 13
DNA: TGTGCCAGCTCACCGGGGCAACTCTATGGCTACACCTTC
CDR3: CASSPGQLYGYTF

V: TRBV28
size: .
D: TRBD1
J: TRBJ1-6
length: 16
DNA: TGTGCCAGCAGTTCCACCACGACAGGGTATAATTCACCCCTCCACTTT
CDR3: CASSSTTTGYNSPLHF

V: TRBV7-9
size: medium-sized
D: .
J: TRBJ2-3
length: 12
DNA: TGTGCCAGCAGCTTTGCGGGAGATACGCAGTATTTT
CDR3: CASSFAGDTQYF

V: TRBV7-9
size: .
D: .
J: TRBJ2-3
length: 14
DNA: TGTGCCAGCAGCTTATCCTCTAGCACAGATACGCAGTATTTT
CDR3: CASSLSSSTDTQYF

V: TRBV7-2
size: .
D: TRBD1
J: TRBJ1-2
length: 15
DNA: TGTGCCAGCACTGAGAAGACAGGGCGGAACTATGGCTACACCTTC
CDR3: CASTEKTGRNYGYTF

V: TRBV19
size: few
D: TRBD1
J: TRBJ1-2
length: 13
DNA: TGTGCCAGTAGTTCCCGGGACAGGGGACGCTACACCTTC
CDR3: CASSSRDRGRYTF

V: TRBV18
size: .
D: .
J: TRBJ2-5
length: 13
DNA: TGTGCCAGCTCACCAGGCAGCCAAGAGACCCAGTACTTC
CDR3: CASSPGSQETQYF

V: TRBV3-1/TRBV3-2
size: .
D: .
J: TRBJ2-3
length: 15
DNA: TGTGCCAGCAGCCCCCCTGGAGGCAGGTGGGATACGCAGTATTTT
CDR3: CASSPPGGRWDTQYF

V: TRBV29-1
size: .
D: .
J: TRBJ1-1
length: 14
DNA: TGCAGCGTTGGGTTGAATGAGGGTGGGACTGAAGCTTTCTTT
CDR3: CSVGLNEGGTEAFF

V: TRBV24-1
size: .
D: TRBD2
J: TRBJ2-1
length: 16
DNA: TGTGCCACCAGTGAATCGGGACTAGAAAGATACAATGAGCAGTTCTTC
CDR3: CATSESGLERYNEQFF

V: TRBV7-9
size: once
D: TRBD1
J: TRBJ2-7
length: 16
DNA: TGTGCCAGCAGCTTAGCGGTGGGACAGGAGACCTACGAGCAGTACTTC
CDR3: CASSLAVGQETYEQYF

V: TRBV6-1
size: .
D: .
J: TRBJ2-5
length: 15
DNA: TGTGCCAGCAGTGAACGGGGTACACGGGGGGAGACCCAGTACTTC
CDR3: CASSERGTRGETQYF